Each of the 28 T cell receptor beta chains below was sequenced from the same sample in a study of T cell responses to AZD1222 COVID-19 vaccine. Repertoires were generated with immunoSEQ multiplex PCR, while TCRdb's copy carries only in-frame clones and drops some. The sample includes some 90,000 clones, 85% to 90% of them seen just once. Sequencing was performed on peripheral blood, taken 28 days after the second AZD1222 dose. The receptors come from an adult who received the AZD1222 COVID-19 vaccine.

The gene calls are TRBV2 and TRBJ1-5, with D tentatively TRBD1 (6 bases). V lost 4 bases, J lost 0 bases, and 16 bases lay in between. Germline CDR1 SNHLY, CDR2 FYNNEI. This CDR3 contains 17 residues. CDR3 bases: TGTGCCAGCAGTGTGCTTCGGACAGCAATTAGCAATCAGCCCCAGCATTTT. This sequence encodes CASSVLRTAISNQPQHF.

The rearrangement uses TRBV11-2 and TRBJ2-1; D uncertain. Germline V lookup: CDR1 SGHAT, CDR2 FQNNGV. Trimming left V 0 bases short and J 9 bases short, with 9 bases between. The CDR3 runs to 13 residues. The DNA of the CDR3 is TGTGCCAGCAGCTTAGATCAAGTCGGTGAGCAGTTCTTC. It is translated as CASSLDQVGEQFF.

V gene TRBV6-1 combines with J gene TRBJ2-1; no clear D. This CDR3 has 17 amino acids. With 3 bases removed from V and 0 bases from J, the gap between germline ends came to 15 bases. The germline CDR1 and CDR2 sequences are MNHNS and SASEGT. Here the CDR3 reads CASSDLVGSSSYNEQFF. The CDR3, as DNA: TGTGCCAGCAGTGACCTGGTAGGGTCTAGCTCCTACAATGAGCAGTTCTTC.

The gene calls are TRBV6-5 and TRBJ2-2; possible D gene TRBD1, 6 bases. The CDR3 is made up of 16 amino acids. V dropped 0 bases and J dropped 5 bases, with 13 bases sitting between them. Germline lookup yields CDR1 MNHEY and CDR2 SVGAGI. The CDR3 coding sequence is TGTGCCAGCAGTTACTCGAGGCAGGGGCGGACCGGGGAGCTGTTTTTT. This translates into CASSYSRQGRTGELFF.

This chain connects TRBV6-2 or TRBV6-3 to TRBJ2-7, with 7 bases lining up with TRBD2. Germline loops: CDR1 MNHEY, CDR2 SVGEGT. The CDR3 totals 14 residues. Germline trimming cut 1 base from V and 3 bases from J; bases unmatched to any gene: 3. Here the CDR3 DNA reads TGTGCCAGCAGTTACTTGGGCGGGGGCTACGAGCAGTACTTC. Protein: CASSYLGGGYEQYF.

The V call is TRBV5-4, the J call TRBJ2-2; 9 bases match TRBD2. Germline-derived CDR1 and CDR2 are SGHNT and YYREEE (reference sequence). CDR3 length: 16 residues. The junction had 5 bases not matched to a gene; V was cut back by 4 bases and J by 1 base. CDR3 nucleotide sequence: TGTGCCAGCAGCCCGCGGGGGGGCTTGAACACCGGGGAGCTGTTTTTT. Translated: CASSPRGGLNTGELFF. Filled out from reference TRBV5-4 and TRBJ2-2, the complete variable domain reads ETGVTQSPTHLIKTRGQQVTLRCSSQSGHNTVSWYQQALGQGPQFIFQYYREEENGRGNFPPRFSGLQFPNYSSELNVNALELDDSALYLCASSPRGGLNTGELFFGEGSRLTVL.

The J gene is TRBJ1-1, the V gene TRBV5-1; 7 bases align to TRBD1. The CDR3 totals 12 residues. Germline V lookup: CDR1 SGHRS, CDR2 YFSETQ. V dropped 9 bases and J dropped 10; count of bases not matched to a gene: 12. This CDR3 reads CATRQGEDRAFF. The CDR3 DNA reads TGCGCCACTCGACAGGGCGAAGATAGAGCTTTCTTT.

The chain employs TRBV5-1 and TRBJ1-1; D is ambiguous. The CDR3 length is 14 residues. V lost 0 bases, J lost 1 base, and 7 bases lay in between. Germline V lookup: CDR1 SGHRS, CDR2 YFSETQ. The CDR3 sequence: CASSLAGSNTEAFF. The CDR3 DNA follows: TGCGCCAGCAGCTTGGCGGGGTCGAACACTGAAGCTTTCTTT.

The V gene is TRBV19, the J gene TRBJ2-2, with 7 positions matching TRBD1. The CDR3 runs 14 residues. Germline CDR1 LNHDA, CDR2 SQIVND (reference sequence). V was clipped by 7 bases and J by 0 bases; unmatched bases: 2. CDR3 residues: CASTDRANTGELFF. CDR3 bases: TGTGCCAGTACCGACAGGGCGAACACCGGGGAGCTGTTTTTT.

The chain combines TRBV7-2 with TRBJ1-4; no clear D gene. CDR1 SGHTA and CDR2 FQGNSA come from the germline V gene. Trimming cost V 5 bases and J 0 bases, with 10 bases left between them. The CDR3 runs 15 residues. The CDR3 DNA sequence: TGTGCCAGCAGCCTGGATTCTGCAACTAATGAAAAACTGTTTTTT. Amino acid sequence: CASSLDSATNEKLFF.

This rearrangement joins TRBV6-5 to TRBJ1-5, with D perhaps TRBD1 (6 bases). Germline values: CDR1 MNHEY, CDR2 SVGAGI. Trimming shortened V by 11 bases and J by 7 bases, and 15 bases separated the two germline ends. This CDR3 has 12 amino acids. CDR3 nucleotide sequence: TGTGCCCCCACGGGGGCACGGCAGCCCCAGCATTTT. Its translation is CAPTGARQPQHF.

The chain combines TRBV5-4 with TRBJ2-7; 13 nucleotides line up with TRBD2. V lost 2 bases to trimming and J lost 5 bases; unmatched junction nucleotides: 1. Germline lookup yields CDR1 SGHNT and CDR2 YYREEE (reference sequence). The CDR3 spans 14 residues. In DNA, the CDR3 is TGTGCCAGCAGCTTTGGACTAGCGGGGGACGAGCAGTACTTC. As protein: CASSFGLAGDEQYF.

The V gene is TRBV6-6, the J gene TRBJ1-6, with TRBD1 as a possible D gene (6 bases). The CDR3 length is 16 residues. V lost 8 bases to trimming and J lost 3 bases, with 17 bases between them. Germline V gene lookup returns CDR1 MNHNY and CDR2 SVGAGI (reference sequence). CDR3 coding DNA: TGTGCCAGCGTTCGGACAGCCCTTAACTATAATTCACCCCTCCACTTT. It specifies CASVRTALNYNSPLHF.

The genes are TRBV5-1 and TRBJ1-1, with TRBD1 as a possible D gene (6 bases). Germline CDR1 is SGHRS and CDR2 is YFSETQ. Trimming pared 4 bases from V and 4 bases from J, leaving 14 bases between. This CDR3 comprises 14 residues. The CDR3 sequence: CASSRQEGSTEAFF. The CDR3 coding sequence is TGCGCCAGCAGCCGACAGGAGGGGAGCACTGAAGCTTTCTTT.

The CDR3 DNA sequence: TGCGCCAGCAGCGACTTCGGGGGCCCAACTAATGAAAAACTGTTTTTT. Its protein is CASSDFGGPTNEKLFF. V gene TRBV5-1 combines with J gene TRBJ1-4, with D perhaps matching TRBD1 (6 bases). The CDR3 has 16 amino acids. V lost 4 bases and J 0 bases, leaving 13 bases between the germline ends. The germline gives CDR1 SGHRS, CDR2 YFSETQ.

V and J are TRBV6-5 and TRBJ1-4, with D possibly TRBD1 on 6 matching bases. The germline V gene encodes CDR1 MNHEY and CDR2 SVGAGI. The V gene lost 7 bases and the J gene lost 2 bases, with 14 bases spanning the gap. The CDR3 consists of 15 residues. CDR3: CASTWGLGTNEKLFF. In nucleotides, the CDR3 is TGTGCCAGCACTTGGGGGCTTGGGACTAATGAAAAACTGTTTTTT.

This clone was recorded a few times. This chain uses TRBV5-1 with TRBJ1-1, with D possibly matching TRBD1 (6 bases). The CDR3 runs 16 residues. CDR1 and CDR2 (germline): SGHRS, YFSETQ. The ends were cut back, 4 bases at V and 4 bases at J, with 20 bases in the middle. The CDR3 nucleotides are TGCGCCAGCAGCCCGCGTTCGGGGGCAGCCGTCACTGAAGCTTTCTTT. This encodes CASSPRSGAAVTEAFF. The complete variable domain, with remaining parts taken from reference TRBV5-1 and TRBJ1-1, reads KAGVTQTPRYLIKTRGQQVTLSCSPISGHRSVSWYQQTPGQGLQFLFEYFSETQRNKGNFPGRFSGRQFSNSRSEMNVSTLELGDSALYLCASSPRSGAAVTEAFFGQGTRLTVV.

The J gene is TRBJ1-4, the V gene TRBV2; 8 nucleotides line up with TRBD1. Germline V lookup: CDR1 SNHLY, CDR2 FYNNEI. The CDR3 loop spans 14 amino acids. J lost 6 bases, V lost 7 bases, and 7 bases had no gene match. The CDR3 sequence is CASKQGGWDEKLFF. In DNA form, the CDR3 reads TGTGCCAGCAAACAGGGGGGTTGGGATGAAAAACTGTTTTTT. Supplemented by reference TRBV2 and TRBJ1-4, the full variable domain reads EPEVTQTPSHQVTQMGQEVILRCVPISNHLYFYWYRQILGQKVEFLVSFYNNEISEKSEIFDDQFSVERPDGSNFTLKIRSTKLEDSAMYFCASKQGGWDEKLFFGSGTQLSVL.

Here the CDR3 DNA reads TGTGCCAGCTCGCTGGGGTTATCGCGGGGGGCCAACGTCCTGACTTTC. Protein sequence: CASSLGLSRGANVLTF. The chain joins TRBV18 to TRBJ2-6, with no clear D. The CDR3 runs to 16 residues. CDR1 is KGHSH and CDR2 is LQKENI in the germline V gene. Trimming pared 6 bases from V and 4 bases from J, leaving 16 bases between.

The V call is TRBV7-9, the J call TRBJ1-4; D may be TRBD1 (6 bases). V was pared by 5 bases and J by 7 bases, with 17 bases between. This CDR3 contains 15 residues. Germline CDR1 is SEHNR and CDR2 is FQNEAQ (reference sequence). The CDR3 spells CASSDRGAGSEKLFF. The CDR3 DNA reads TGTGCCAGCAGCGATAGGGGGGCAGGGAGTGAAAAACTGTTTTTT.

The gene calls are TRBV9 and TRBJ2-7; D is uncertain. CDR3 length: 12 amino acids. Germline V gives CDR1 SGDLS, CDR2 YYNGEE. Trimming stripped 4 bases from V and 4 bases from J, with 9 bases between. CDR3 nucleotide sequence: TGTGCCAGCAGCTCCGGACCGTACGAGCAGTACTTC. Amino acid sequence: CASSSGPYEQYF.

The chain links TRBV5-1 to TRBJ2-3; 9 bases are shared with TRBD2. This CDR3 comprises 18 residues. Germline trimming cut 2 bases from V and 2 bases from J; bases unmatched to any gene: 12. Per germline, CDR1 SGHRS and CDR2 YFSETQ. The CDR3 here is CASSLIAGGPLTTDTQYF. CDR3 DNA sequence: TGCGCCAGCAGCTTAATCGCGGGGGGGCCTCTCACCACAGATACGCAGTATTTT.

V usage is TRBV7-3 and J usage is TRBJ2-2; D is possibly TRBD2 (7 bases). Trimming pared 5 bases from V and 2 bases from J, leaving 18 bases between. The CDR3 is made up of 17 amino acids. Germline V gene data show CDR1 as SGHTA and CDR2 as FQGTGA. CDR3 sequence reads: CASSPAGAVANTGELFF. In DNA, the CDR3 is TGTGCCAGCAGCCCGGCGGGGGCAGTCGCTAACACCGGGGAGCTGTTTTTT.

This rearrangement joins TRBV7-2 to TRBJ2-2; possibly TRBD1 or TRBD2 for D (5 bases each). The CDR3 is made up of 16 amino acids. Germline V gives CDR1 SGHTA, CDR2 FQGNSA. V lost 5 bases, J lost 4 bases, and 17 bases lay in between. The CDR3: CASSLNEPGLTGELFF. The CDR3 DNA is TGTGCCAGCAGCCTAAATGAACCGGGGCTCACCGGGGAGCTGTTTTTT. Looking up the rest from reference TRBV7-2 and TRBJ2-2 gives the full variable domain: GAGVSQSPSNKVTEKGKDVELRCDPISGHTALYWYRQSLGQGLEFLIYFQGNSAPDKSGLPSDRFSAERTGGSVSTLTIQRTQQEDSAVYLCASSLNEPGLTGELFFGEGSRLTVL.

V is TRBV18 and J is TRBJ1-1; D not certain. Germline-derived CDR1 and CDR2 are KGHSH and LQKENI. Trimming shortened V by 5 bases and J by 1 base, and 14 bases separated the two germline ends. The CDR3 is 15 amino acids. The CDR3 nucleotides are TGTGCCAGCTCAGGGCTCGTCCGGACGAACACTGAAGCTTTCTTT. Protein: CASSGLVRTNTEAFF.

This clone appeared once. The chain uses TRBV18 and TRBJ2-3; 8 nucleotides align to TRBD2. The CDR3 has 15 residues. Trimming took 3 bases from V and 3 from J; bases not matched to a gene: 5. Germline CDR1 and CDR2: KGHSH and LQKENI. The DNA for the CDR3 is TGTGCCAGCTCACCCGGGGGGGCCGGAACAGATACGCAGTATTTT. The encoded protein is CASSPGGAGTDTQYF.

The chain employs TRBV3-1 (or the pseudogene TRBV3-2) and TRBJ1-5; D is uncertain. The CDR3 covers 14 residues. Germline V gene sequence: CDR1 LGHDT, CDR2 YNNKEL (reference sequence). Trimming removed 3 bases from V and 11 bases from J, with 17 bases in between. The CDR3 DNA sequence: TGTGCCAGCAGCCAGGGCTCGTCTCGCTCAGCCCAGCATTTT. This gives the protein CASSQGSSRSAQHF.

The rearrangement links TRBV6-1 to TRBJ1-4, with unresolved D. The germline V and J ends were trimmed by 6 bases and 0 bases, with 8 bases remaining between them. The germline CDR1 and CDR2 sequences are MNHNS and SASEGT. This CDR3 comprises 14 residues. The chain's CDR3 is CASRGAATNEKLFF. For the CDR3, the DNA is TGTGCCAGCAGAGGAGCCGCAACTAATGAAAAACTGTTTTTT.